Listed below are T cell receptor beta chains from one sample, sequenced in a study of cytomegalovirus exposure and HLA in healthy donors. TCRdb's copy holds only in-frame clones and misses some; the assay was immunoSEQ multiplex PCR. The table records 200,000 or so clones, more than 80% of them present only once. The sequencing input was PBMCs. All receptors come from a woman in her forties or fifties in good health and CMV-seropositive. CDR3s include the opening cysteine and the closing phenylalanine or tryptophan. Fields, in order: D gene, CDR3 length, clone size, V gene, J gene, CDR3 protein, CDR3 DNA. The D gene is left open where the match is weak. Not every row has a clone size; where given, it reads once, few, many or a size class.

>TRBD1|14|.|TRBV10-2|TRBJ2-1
CASSKGQGVNEQFF
TGCGCCAGCAGTAAGGGACAGGGCGTCAATGAGCAGTTCTTC
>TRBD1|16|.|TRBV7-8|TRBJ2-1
CASSDSWTGVYNEQFF
TGTGCCAGCAGCGATTCGTGGACAGGGGTATACAATGAGCAGTTCTTC
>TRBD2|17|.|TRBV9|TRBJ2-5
CASSKDGTSTGQGTQYF
TGTGCCAGCAGCAAAGACGGGACTAGCACGGGTCAAGGGACCCAGTACTTC
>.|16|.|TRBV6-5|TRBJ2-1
CASSYTHRAGSNEQFF
TGTGCCAGCAGTTACACACACAGGGCAGGTTCCAATGAGCAGTTCTTC
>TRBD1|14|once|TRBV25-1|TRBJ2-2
CASWGTDNTGELFF
TGTGCCAGCTGGGGGACAGACAACACCGGGGAGCTGTTTTTT
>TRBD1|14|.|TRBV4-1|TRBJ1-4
CASNLQGGNEKLFF
TGCGCCAGCAACCTACAGGGGGGGAATGAAAAACTGTTTTTT
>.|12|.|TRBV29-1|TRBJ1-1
CSGSSRQAEAFF
TGCAGCGGCTCCTCCCGACAGGCAGAAGCTTTCTTT
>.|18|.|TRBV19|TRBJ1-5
CASSPLGGQVYSNQPQHF
TGTGCCAGTAGTCCTCTTGGGGGACAAGTATATAGCAATCAGCCCCAGCATTTT
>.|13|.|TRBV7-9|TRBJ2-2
CASSTSSAGELFF
TGTGCCAGCAGCACTTCAAGCGCCGGGGAGCTGTTTTTT
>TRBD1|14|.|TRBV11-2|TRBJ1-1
CASSLGQGVTEAFF
TGTGCCAGCAGCTTGGGACAGGGGGTCACTGAAGCTTTCTTT
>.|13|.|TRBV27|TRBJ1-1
CASSTYPNTEAFF
TGTGCCAGCAGCACATATCCGAACACTGAAGCTTTCTTT
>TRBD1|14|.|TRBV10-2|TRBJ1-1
CASTDRVRDTEAFF
TGCGCCAGCACTGACAGGGTAAGGGACACTGAAGCTTTCTTT
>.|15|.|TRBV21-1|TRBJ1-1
CASSKPGTANTEAFF
TGTGCCAGCAGCAAACCCGGGACAGCGAACACTGAAGCTTTCTTT
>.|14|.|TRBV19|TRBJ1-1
CASRLFGAPGEAFF
TGTGCCAGTAGGCTTTTTGGGGCTCCCGGTGAAGCTTTCTTT
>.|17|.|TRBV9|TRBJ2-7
CASSVAPSFGSSYEQYF
TGTGCCAGCAGCGTGGCCCCTAGTTTCGGGAGCTCCTACGAGCAGTACTTC
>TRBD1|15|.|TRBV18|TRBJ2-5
CASSPLGQGPETQYF
TGTGCCAGCTCACCATTGGGACAGGGACCAGAGACCCAGTACTTC
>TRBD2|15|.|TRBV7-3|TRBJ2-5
CASSFSSGGRETQYF
TGTGCCAGCAGCTTTAGTAGCGGGGGGAGGGAGACCCAGTACTTC
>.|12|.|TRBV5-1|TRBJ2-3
CASRLEADTQYF
TGCGCCAGCAGGCTAGAAGCAGATACGCAGTATTTT
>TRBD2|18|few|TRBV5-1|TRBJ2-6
CASSLSLAGASGANVLTF
TGCGCCAGCAGCTTGAGTCTAGCGGGGGCCTCTGGGGCCAACGTCCTGACTTTC
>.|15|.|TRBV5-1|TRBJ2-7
CASSSSTGSSYEQYF
TGCGCCAGCAGCTCATCCACGGGGAGCTCCTACGAGCAGTACTTC
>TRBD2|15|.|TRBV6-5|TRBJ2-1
CASGTSGGAGNEQFF
TGTGCCAGCGGGACTAGCGGGGGGGCCGGCAATGAGCAGTTCTTC
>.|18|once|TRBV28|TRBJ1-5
CASSYSLGREDSNQPQHF
TGTGCCAGCAGCTATTCATTGGGCAGGGAAGATAGCAATCAGCCCCAGCATTTT
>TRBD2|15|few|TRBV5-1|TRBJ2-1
CASSALAGGYNEQFF
TGCGCCAGCAGCGCCCTAGCGGGGGGTTACAATGAGCAGTTCTTC
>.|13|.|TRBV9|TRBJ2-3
CASSVSVADTQYF
TGTGCCAGCAGCGTTTCCGTCGCAGATACGCAGTATTTT
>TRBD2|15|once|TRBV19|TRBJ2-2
CASKGTSMGTGELFF
TGTGCCAGTAAAGGGACTAGTATGGGCACCGGGGAGCTGTTTTTT
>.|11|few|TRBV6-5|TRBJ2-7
CASSYTGEQYF
TGTGCCAGCAGTTACACAGGCGAGCAGTACTTC
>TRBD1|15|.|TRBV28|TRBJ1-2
CASSQRTDRGYGYTF
TGTGCCAGCAGCCAAAGGACAGACAGGGGATATGGCTACACCTTC
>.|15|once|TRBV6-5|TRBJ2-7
CASSYDLGAKYEQYF
TGTGCCAGCAGTTATGATCTAGGGGCTAAATACGAGCAGTACTTC
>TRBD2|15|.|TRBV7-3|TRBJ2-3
CASSLTSGGTDTQYF
TGTGCCAGCAGCTTAACTAGCGGGGGCACAGATACGCAGTATTTT
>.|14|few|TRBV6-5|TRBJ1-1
CASSYSSLRTEAFF
TGTGCCAGCAGTTACTCGTCCTTGAGGACTGAAGCTTTCTTT
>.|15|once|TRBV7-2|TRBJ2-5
CASSPRSGDQETQYF
TGTGCCAGCAGCCCCCGGTCGGGAGACCAAGAGACCCAGTACTTC